Below are 10 T cell receptor beta chains sequenced from a single sample in a study of PD-L1 blockade in urothelial cancer. Assay: immunoSEQ multiplex PCR; the TCRdb copy retains only in-frame clones and omits some. The data show under 70,000 clones, with approximately 83% seen just once and around 14% held by the top ten. Time point noted: pretreatment peripheral blood. The source was PBMCs, collected around atezolizumab (anti-PD-L1) treatment. The receptors stem from a man aged 65-85 years with urothelial cancer.

J is TRBJ2-7 and V is TRBV28, with D possibly matching TRBD1 (6 bases). V lost 5 bases and J lost 7, with 12 bases in between. This CDR3 has 12 amino acids. The V gene's germline CDR1 is MDHEN and CDR2 SYDVKM. The CDR3 DNA reads TGTGCCAGCAGTACGGCAGGGGAAGAGCAGTACTTC. It is translated as CASSTAGEEQYF.

The chain couples TRBV7-9 to TRBJ2-7; TRBD2 agrees at 7 bases. The CDR3 contains 15 residues. The ends lost 5 bases at V and 2 bases at J; junction bases unmatched: 9. The germline V gene encodes CDR1 SEHNR and CDR2 FQNEAQ (reference sequence). CDR3 region: CASSRSPSGAYEQYF. Written as DNA, the CDR3 is TGTGCCAGCAGCCGTTCACCTAGCGGAGCCTACGAGCAGTACTTC. Supplemented by reference TRBV7-9 and TRBJ2-7, the full variable domain reads DTGVSQNPRHKITKRGQNVTFRCDPISEHNRLYWYRQTLGQGPEFLTYFQNEAQLEKSRLLSDRFSAERPKGSFSTLEIQRTEQGDSAMYLCASSRSPSGAYEQYFGPGTRLTVT.

This clone was found once. V and J are TRBV6-6 and TRBJ2-2; maybe TRBD1 (6 bases). CDR1 is MNHNY and CDR2 is SVGAGI in the germline V gene (reference sequence). The CDR3 totals 14 residues. V was cut by 6 bases and J by 2 bases, with 10 bases left in between. The CDR3 nucleotides are TGTGCCAGCAGGCCGGACAGAAACACCGGGGAGCTGTTTTTT. This gives the protein CASRPDRNTGELFF.

This clone occurred once. The chain carries TRBV7-9 and TRBJ2-1, with 9 bases aligning to TRBD2. Trimming took 1 base from V and 8 from J; bases not matched to a gene: 9. The CDR3 totals 16 residues. Germline V gives CDR1 SEHNR, CDR2 FQNEAQ (reference sequence). The CDR3 nucleotides read TGTGCCAGCAGCTTAGGGGGTAGCGGGAGTTCCGATGAGCAGTTCTTC. Its protein is CASSLGGSGSSDEQFF.

The rearrangement joins TRBV4-1 to TRBJ2-7; 7 bases map to TRBD2. J gave up 2 bases and V 2 bases, and 6 bases lay outside the gene matches. Germline CDR1 is MGHRA and CDR2 is YSYEKL. The CDR3 extends over 15 amino acids. CDR3 DNA: TGCGCCAGCAGCCAATTCGGGGGGAACCCCTACGAGCAGTACTTC. Translated: CASSQFGGNPYEQYF.

A note on this clone: One end of the junction fails to match germline, which may point to a read error. The rearrangement joins TRBV6-1 to TRBJ2-7, with 7 bases matching TRBD2. The germline V gene encodes CDR1 MNHNS and CDR2 SASEGT. This CDR3 contains 14 residues. CDR3 amino acids: CANSDGREFHEQYF. CDR3 DNA: TGTGCCAACAGTGATGGGCGGGAGTTCCACGAGCAGTACTTC.

This chain connects TRBV9 to TRBJ2-2; TRBD1 is a possible D gene (5 bases). The CDR3 has 15 residues. The germline gives CDR1 SGDLS, CDR2 YYNGEE. Trimming cost V 4 bases and J 1 base, with 11 bases left between them. The CDR3 loop is CASSPLTGNTGELFF. CDR3 DNA: TGTGCCAGCAGCCCCCTCACAGGGAACACCGGGGAGCTGTTTTTT.

This clone has only a few counts. The chain recombines TRBV19 with TRBJ1-2, with a tentative D call TRBD1 (5 bases). The CDR3 has 15 residues. Trimming pared 3 bases from V and 4 bases from J, leaving 15 bases between. Germline V gene data show CDR1 as LNHDA and CDR2 as SQIVND (reference sequence). The CDR3 region has the DNA TGTGCCAGTAGTATGTTGGCAGGGAATGCCTATGGCTACACCTTC. Its protein product is CASSMLAGNAYGYTF. The full variable domain, rest sourced from reference TRBV19 and TRBJ1-2, is DGGITQSPKYLFRKEGQNVTLSCEQNLNHDAMYWYRQDPGQGLRLIYYSQIVNDFQKGDIAEGYSVSREKKESFPLTVTSAQKNPTAFYLCASSMLAGNAYGYTFGSGTRLTVV.

This clone was detected only once. At the DNA level, this CDR3 is encoded by other sequences in the same sample as well. The rearrangement joins TRBV5-1 to TRBJ2-3; TRBD2 agrees at 13 bases. The CDR3 runs to 16 residues. The germline V gene has CDR1 SGHRS and CDR2 YFSETQ. With V trimmed by 4 bases and J by 1 base, 3 bases remained unmatched. The CDR3 DNA reads as TGCGCCAGCAGCCCCGGACTAGCGGGAGGCACAGATACGCAGTATTTT. Its translation: CASSPGLAGGTDTQYF.

The rearrangement joins TRBV19 to TRBJ2-7, with a tentative D call TRBD2 (6 bases). This CDR3 is 13 amino acids long. The germline V gene has CDR1 LNHDA and CDR2 SQIVND (reference sequence). The V gene lost 10 bases and the J gene lost 3 bases, with 16 bases spanning the gap. CDR3 loop: CATSPGLRYEQYF. The DNA for the CDR3 is TGTGCCACCTCCCCGGGACTGCGCTACGAGCAGTACTTC.